The clone carrying this TCR beta chain was picked up many times. Unique molecular identifiers, one per molecule, were present on every TCR cDNA molecule. TCRdb reanalysed the 5' RACE reads using MiXCR and keeps one entry per CDR3 protein. The table records 25,000 to 35,000 distinct CDR3 sequences, 5% to 6.5% of them present only once. This sample was taken from a study of spatial heterogeneity in lung cancer. In germline, CDR1 is SGHTA, CDR2 FQGNSA. Trimming stripped 6 bases from V and 4 bases from J, with 17 bases between. The length of the CDR3 is 15 residues. Regarding time point: blood at routine non-recurrence follow-up after resection.

The chain couples TRBV7-2 to TRBJ2-3; tentative D call: TRBD2 (6 bases). The input for sequencing was PBMCs, taken at follow-up. This TCR derives from a female donor with early-stage non-small cell lung cancer. The CDR3 protein is CASSRGLGEADTQYF. The DNA for the CDR3 is TGTGCCAGCAGTCGGGGCTTGGGGGAGGCAGATACGCAGTATTTT.